The sequence of this TCR beta chain was determined in a study of T cells expressing NK-cell markers. Whole-study context: One of the eight sequenced donors was seronegative, whereas the other seven were HCMV-seropositive.

One entry per CDR3 protein, without DNA, is what TCRdb gives after re-calling the 5' RACE reads. The data include roughly 390,000 distinct CDR3 sequences; the top ten clones carry around 5.3%. Comments on this clonotype: What it binds is unknown.

Germline V CDR1 and CDR2: MNHEY, SVGAGI. The CDR3 is 15 residues long. Study results and limitations: In several donors, these clonotypes also led the CD3+CD56-NKG2C+ fraction. In a group of several donors, dominant NKG2C+ clonotypes represented roughly 1.0-8% of CD8+ T cells.

The chain uses TRBV6-5 and TRBJ1-1. Source material: blood T cells: a sorted CD56 or NKG2C T cell subset, CD4+ or CD8+ T cells, or bulk PBMC T cells (not recorded which). The sequence derives from a man aged 18 to 69 in good health. The CDR3 sequence: CASSSDGPRNTEAFF.